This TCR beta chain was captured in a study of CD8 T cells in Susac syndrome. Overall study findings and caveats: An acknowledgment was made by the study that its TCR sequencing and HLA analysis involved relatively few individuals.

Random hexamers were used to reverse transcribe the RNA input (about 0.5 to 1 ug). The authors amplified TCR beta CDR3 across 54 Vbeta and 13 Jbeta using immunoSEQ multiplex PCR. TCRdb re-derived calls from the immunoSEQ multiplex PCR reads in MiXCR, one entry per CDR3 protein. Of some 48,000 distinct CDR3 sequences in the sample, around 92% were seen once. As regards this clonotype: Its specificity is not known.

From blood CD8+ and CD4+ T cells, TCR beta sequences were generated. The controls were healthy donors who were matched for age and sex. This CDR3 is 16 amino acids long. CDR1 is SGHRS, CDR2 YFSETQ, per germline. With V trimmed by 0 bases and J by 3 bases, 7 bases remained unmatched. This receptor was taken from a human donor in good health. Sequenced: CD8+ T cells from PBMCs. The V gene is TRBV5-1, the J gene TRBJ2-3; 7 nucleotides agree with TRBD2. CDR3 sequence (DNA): TGCGCCAGCAGCTTGGAAGTATGGGGGGGTACAGATACGCAGTATTTT. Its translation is CASSLEVWGGTDTQYF.